These T cell receptor beta chains were read from a single sample in a study of cytomegalovirus exposure and HLA in healthy donors. Sequencing was performed with immunoSEQ multiplex PCR; in TCRdb, only in-frame clones are kept and a portion is missing. The table for this sample gives tens of thousands of clones. The sample comprised PBMCs. These receptor sequences come from a man in his forties in good health and CMV-seronegative. Each CDR3 is given with its conserved first and last residue. D genes are given only for firm matches. For some rows the clone size is stated as once, few or many, or as a class when expanded; others skip it.

v_call: TRBV4-3
clone_size: NA
d_call: NA
j_call: TRBJ2-1
cdr3_nt: TGCGCCAGCAGCCAAGAGGCACCGGGACAATTCTCCGACAATGAGCAGTTCTTC
cdr3_aa: CASSQEAPGQFSDNEQFF

v_call: TRBV18
clone_size: NA
d_call: TRBD1
j_call: TRBJ1-4
cdr3_nt: TGTGCCAGCTCACGACAGGGGACTAATGAAAAACTGTTTTTT
cdr3_aa: CASSRQGTNEKLFF

v_call: TRBV6-1
clone_size: NA
d_call: TRBD1
j_call: TRBJ1-2
cdr3_nt: TGTGCCAGCAGCTTCCCGGGACAGCCCAACTATGGCTACACCTTC
cdr3_aa: CASSFPGQPNYGYTF

v_call: TRBV30
clone_size: NA
d_call: NA
j_call: TRBJ2-7
cdr3_nt: TGTGCCTGGAGATCCTCGTCCTACGAGCAGTACTTC
cdr3_aa: CAWRSSSYEQYF

v_call: TRBV18
clone_size: NA
d_call: TRBD1
j_call: TRBJ2-3
cdr3_nt: TGTGCCAGCTCAGGAACAGGGGCAGATACGCAGTATTTT
cdr3_aa: CASSGTGADTQYF

v_call: TRBV7-8
clone_size: NA
d_call: TRBD2
j_call: TRBJ2-3
cdr3_nt: TGTGCCAGCAGCTTAGCCCCCGGGAGGGCCGTAGATACGCAGTATTTT
cdr3_aa: CASSLAPGRAVDTQYF

v_call: TRBV6-4
clone_size: large
d_call: NA
j_call: TRBJ2-1
cdr3_nt: TGTGCCAGCAGTAGCGGCTCCTACAATGAGCAGTTCTTC
cdr3_aa: CASSSGSYNEQFF

v_call: TRBV28
clone_size: NA
d_call: NA
j_call: TRBJ2-7
cdr3_nt: TGTGCCAGCAATAGCGGCTACGAGCAGTACTTC
cdr3_aa: CASNSGYEQYF

v_call: TRBV27
clone_size: NA
d_call: NA
j_call: TRBJ1-1
cdr3_nt: TGTGCCAGCAAAGGAGGGACCGAAGCTTTCTTT
cdr3_aa: CASKGGTEAFF

v_call: TRBV5-6
clone_size: NA
d_call: TRBD1
j_call: TRBJ1-2
cdr3_nt: TGTGCCAGCAGCTTGGGTCCGGGACAGAACTATGGCTACACCTTC
cdr3_aa: CASSLGPGQNYGYTF

v_call: TRBV30
clone_size: NA
d_call: TRBD2
j_call: TRBJ2-1
cdr3_nt: TGTGCCTGGAGTCTACGGACTAGCGCTAACAATGAGCAGTTCTTC
cdr3_aa: CAWSLRTSANNEQFF

v_call: TRBV6-4
clone_size: NA
d_call: NA
j_call: TRBJ2-2
cdr3_nt: TGTGCCAGCAGTCCTGCCCGGGACACGAACACCGGGGAGCTGTTTTTT
cdr3_aa: CASSPARDTNTGELFF

v_call: TRBV7-9
clone_size: NA
d_call: NA
j_call: TRBJ1-1
cdr3_nt: TGTGCCAGCAGCCCCGGGGTACTGAACACTGAAGCTTTCTTT
cdr3_aa: CASSPGVLNTEAFF

v_call: TRBV10-3
clone_size: NA
d_call: TRBD2
j_call: TRBJ2-3
cdr3_nt: TGTGCCCTACAAGCGGGGGGCACAGATACGCAGTATTTT
cdr3_aa: CALQAGGTDTQYF

v_call: TRBV5-4
clone_size: NA
d_call: NA
j_call: TRBJ1-5
cdr3_nt: TGTGCCAGCAGCTCCGGGGGTTCGAGCAATCAGCCCCAGCATTTT
cdr3_aa: CASSSGGSSNQPQHF

v_call: TRBV5-1
clone_size: NA
d_call: TRBD2
j_call: TRBJ2-7
cdr3_nt: TGCGCCAGCAGCTTGGGACTAGCGGGAAAAGAGCAGTACTTC
cdr3_aa: CASSLGLAGKEQYF

v_call: TRBV9
clone_size: NA
d_call: TRBD1
j_call: TRBJ2-3
cdr3_nt: TGTGCCAGCAGCCCCCAAGGGGGACAGCTCACAGATACGCAGTATTTT
cdr3_aa: CASSPQGGQLTDTQYF

v_call: TRBV15
clone_size: NA
d_call: NA
j_call: TRBJ1-2
cdr3_nt: TGTGCCACCAGCAGAGATGAGGTCCACACCTTC
cdr3_aa: CATSRDEVHTF

v_call: TRBV4-3
clone_size: NA
d_call: NA
j_call: TRBJ2-2
cdr3_nt: TGCGCCAGCAGCCAAGAGGGGAGCGGGGAGCTGTTTTTT
cdr3_aa: CASSQEGSGELFF

v_call: TRBV30
clone_size: NA
d_call: TRBD2
j_call: TRBJ2-1
cdr3_nt: TGTGCCTGGAGTAGAATCGGGGTAGCGGGGGGCTCCTACAATGAGCAGTTCTTC
cdr3_aa: CAWSRIGVAGGSYNEQFF

v_call: TRBV4-2
clone_size: NA
d_call: NA
j_call: TRBJ1-2
cdr3_nt: TGTGCCAGCAGCCAATCGACAGGCCTCGTCTATGGCTACACCTTC
cdr3_aa: CASSQSTGLVYGYTF

v_call: TRBV5-1
clone_size: NA
d_call: TRBD1
j_call: TRBJ2-7
cdr3_nt: TGCGCCAGCAGCTCTTCGGAACAGGGGGCGTACGAGCAGTACTTC
cdr3_aa: CASSSSEQGAYEQYF